One sample yielded the 13 T cell receptor beta chains listed below, sequenced in a study of memory CD4+ T cells and cytomegalovirus serostatus. Single viable CD3+CD4+CD8-CD45RO+ cells were sorted as the memory CD4+ T cells. Assay: immunoSEQ multiplex PCR; the TCRdb copy retains only in-frame clones and omits some. Among about 54,000 clones listed, roughly 79% were seen once. The sample comprised memory CD4+ T cells from blood. Every receptor here comes from an adult in good health and CMV-seronegative.

The chain joins TRBV10-3 to TRBJ2-1; 7 nucleotides match TRBD2. This CDR3 is 15 amino acids long. The J segment lost 6 bases and the V segment lost 5 bases, leaving 10 bases of the junction unmatched. Germline V gives CDR1 ENHRY, CDR2 SYGVKD. CDR3 loop: CAISSLAIRGNEQFF. The CDR3 DNA follows: TGTGCCATCAGTTCACTAGCGATAAGGGGCAATGAGCAGTTCTTC.

This clone has just a few counts. The chain is built from TRBV14 and TRBJ2-7; D not certain. CDR3 length equals 14 residues. V dropped 1 base and J dropped 2 bases, with 9 bases sitting between them. From germline, CDR1 is SGHDN and CDR2 FVKESK. CDR3 coding DNA: TGTGCCAGCAGCCAAGGTCGCGCGGCCTACGAGCAGTACTTC. Residues: CASSQGRAAYEQYF.

The V gene is TRBV29-1, the J gene TRBJ1-1, with D unclear. There are 10 residues in the CDR3. V was shortened by 6 bases and J by 6 bases, with 8 bases between the two germline ends. The germline V gene encodes CDR1 SQVTM and CDR2 ANQGSEA. In nucleotides, the CDR3 is TGCAGCGTCCGGGGAGCTGAAGCTTTCTTT. Translating it yields CSVRGAEAFF.

This chain uses TRBV6-1 with TRBJ1-5; weak D call: TRBD1 (6 bases). The CDR3 spans 14 residues. CDR1 and CDR2 from the germline V gene are MNHNS and SASEGT. V lost 8 bases to trimming and J lost 3 bases, with 14 bases between them. CDR3 DNA: TGTGCCAGCTTAAGACAGGCGACCAATCAGCCCCAGCATTTT. Its protein is CASLRQATNQPQHF.

The chain is built from TRBV28 and TRBJ2-6; tentative D call: TRBD1 (5 bases). This CDR3 spans 14 amino acids. V dropped 7 bases and J dropped 4 bases, with 11 bases sitting between them. Germline assignment: CDR1 MDHEN and CDR2 SYDVKM. CDR3 in amino acids: CASTKGLGANVLTF. CDR3 DNA sequence: TGTGCCAGCACGAAGGGGCTAGGGGCCAACGTCCTGACTTTC.

The chain employs TRBV5-1 and TRBJ2-5, with 11 bases matching TRBD2. Trimming removed 4 bases from V and 2 bases from J; junction bases left unmatched: 4. The germline gives CDR1 SGHRS, CDR2 YFSETQ. There are 15 residues in the CDR3. CDR3: CASSRGTSGQETQYF. CDR3 bases: TGCGCCAGCAGCAGAGGGACTAGCGGACAAGAGACCCAGTACTTC. The full variable domain, completed using reference TRBV5-1 and TRBJ2-5, is KAGVTQTPRYLIKTRGQQVTLSCSPISGHRSVSWYQQTPGQGLQFLFEYFSETQRNKGNFPGRFSGRQFSNSRSEMNVSTLELGDSALYLCASSRGTSGQETQYFGPGTRLLVL.

V and J are TRBV27 and TRBJ1-2; D is unresolved. Germline loops: CDR1 MNHEY, CDR2 SMNVEV (reference sequence). The length of the CDR3 is 13 residues. Trimming removed 3 bases from V and 8 bases from J, with 13 bases in between. DNA for the CDR3: TGTGCCAGCAGTTTTCGTGATCTGGGCGGCTACACCTTC. Protein sequence: CASSFRDLGGYTF.

The V call is TRBV9, the J call TRBJ1-6; D perhaps matches TRBD1 (5 bases). The CDR3 covers 15 residues. CDR1 and CDR2 (germline): SGDLS, YYNGEE. The V end lost 4 bases, the J end lost 7 bases, and 15 bases lay between the germline ends. CDR3 residues: CASSSGPLLNSPLHF. The CDR3 DNA reads TGTGCCAGCAGCTCGGGACCGCTTTTAAATTCACCCCTCCACTTT.

This chain connects TRBV29-1 to TRBJ1-2; TRBD1 is a possible D gene (5 bases). Germline V gene data show CDR1 as SQVTM and CDR2 as ANQGSEA. The V end was cut by 7 bases, the J end by 4 bases, with 13 bases between. This CDR3 contains 12 residues. The CDR3 reads CSAEDSFYGYTF. As DNA, the CDR3 is TGCAGCGCGGAAGACAGCTTCTATGGCTACACCTTC. Full variable domain (remainder filled in from reference TRBV29-1 and TRBJ1-2): SAVISQKPSRDICQRGTSLTIQCQVDSQVTMMFWYRQQPGQSLTLIATANQGSEATYESGFVIDKFPISRPNLTFSTLTVSNMSPEDSSIYLCSAEDSFYGYTFGSGTRLTVV.

This clone has just one count. The chain employs TRBV28 and TRBJ1-1, with D perhaps matching TRBD1 (6 bases). Trimming shortened V by 7 bases and J by 6 bases, and 18 bases separated the two germline ends. This CDR3 comprises 14 residues. Germline V gives CDR1 MDHEN, CDR2 SYDVKM. CDR3 amino acids: CASNQDSSLSEAFF. CDR3 nucleotides: TGTGCCAGCAACCAGGACAGTTCGCTATCTGAAGCTTTCTTT.

The chain joins TRBV5-1 to TRBJ1-3; D remains ambiguous. The CDR3 extends over 16 amino acids. V lost 6 bases, J lost 7 bases, and 23 bases lay in between. Germline V gene sequence: CDR1 SGHRS, CDR2 YFSETQ. CDR3 nucleotide sequence: TGCGCCAGCAAAAAGGCTGTGGGTAGCCGCCAGAACACCATATATTTT. Translating gives CASKKAVGSRQNTIYF.

The chain joins TRBV7-3 to TRBJ1-1; D possibly corresponds to TRBD1 (6 bases). The V end lost 5 bases, the J end lost 0 bases, and 16 bases lay between the germline ends. This CDR3 is 16 amino acids long. Germline V gene sequence: CDR1 SGHTA, CDR2 FQGTGA. Written as DNA, the CDR3 is TGTGCCAGCAGCCCTACCAGGACAGCCGTGAACACTGAAGCTTTCTTT. It is translated as CASSPTRTAVNTEAFF.

This sequence joins TRBV11-2 and TRBJ2-7, with TRBD2 identical over 7 bases. The V and J ends lost 11 bases and 1 base, in that order; junction bases with no gene match: 11. CDR1 is SGHAT, CDR2 FQNNGV, per germline. The CDR3 has 14 amino acids. CDR3 sequence (DNA): TGTGCCGCTAACCCCGGTAGCGGGTCCTACGAGCAGTACTTC. This codes for CAANPGSGSYEQYF.